These T cell receptor beta chains were read from a single sample in a study of blood T cell repertoires in COVID-19. Measured with immunoSEQ multiplex PCR; TCRdb has only the in-frame clones, and not every one. The data hold approximately 180,000 clones, with roughly 79% observed a single time. The sequencing input was peripheral blood. The source of these receptors is a woman aged 80 or over with COVID-19, enrolled during active disease. The CDR3 runs from the conserved cysteine through the conserved F or W. A D gene is named only where the DNA matches it firmly. Clone size, where shown, is once, few, many, or a class for clones that have expanded.

TRBJ1-6 | NA | NA | TRBV18 | TGTGCCAGCTCACTGAGCAGGGTCGAGTCACCCCTCCACTTT | CASSLSRVESPLHF
TRBJ2-7 | NA | NA | TRBV7-2 | TGTGCCAGCAGCTTAGCCGCGGAGAGCTCCTACGAGCAGTACTTC | CASSLAAESSYEQYF
TRBJ2-7 | NA | NA | TRBV19 | TGTGCCAGTAGTATAGAACCGGGGGAGAGCTCCTACGAGCAGTACTTC | CASSIEPGESSYEQYF
TRBJ2-2 | TRBD1 | once | TRBV7-8 | TGTGCCAGCAGCTTAAGGACAGGGCGACTCAACACCGGGGAGCTGTTTTTT | CASSLRTGRLNTGELFF
TRBJ1-5 | NA | NA | TRBV6-5 | TGTGCCAGCAGCGAGGGAGGGACCGCCAGGCAGCCCCAGCATTTT | CASSEGGTARQPQHF
TRBJ2-3 | NA | NA | TRBV2 | TGTGCCAGCGGCCTCCTACTAGGATCAGATACGCAGTATTTT | CASGLLLGSDTQYF
TRBJ1-1 | TRBD1 | NA | TRBV15 | TGTGCCACCAGCAGAAGGGACAGAGAAAACACTGAAGCTTTCTTT | CATSRRDRENTEAFF
TRBJ1-2 | NA | NA | TRBV19 | TGTGCCAGTAGTCGATACCGGACAGAAACCTATGGCTACACCTTC | CASSRYRTETYGYTF
TRBJ1-6 | NA | NA | TRBV30 | TGTGCCTGGAGTGGGCAGGGGTATTCACCCCTCCACTTT | CAWSGQGYSPLHF
TRBJ2-7 | TRBD2 | few | TRBV28 | TGTGCCAGCAGTCCCGGGACTAGCGTCCACGAGCAGTACTTC | CASSPGTSVHEQYF
TRBJ1-2 | NA | few | TRBV5-4 | TGTGCCAGCAGCTCCGGTCCAGGGGCTGACGGCTACACCTTC | CASSSGPGADGYTF
TRBJ2-2 | TRBD2 | NA | TRBV19 | TGTGCCAGTAGTATAGGGAAGCGGGGGGCCGACACCGGGGAGCTGTTTTTT | CASSIGKRGADTGELFF
TRBJ2-7 | NA | few | TRBV2 | TGTGCCAGCAGTGAGGAGGGCGAGAGCTCCTACGAGCAGTACTTC | CASSEEGESSYEQYF
TRBJ1-1 | NA | NA | TRBV4-2 | TGTGCCAGCAGCCATTCGGGGAAGGTGAACACTGAAGCTTTCTTT | CASSHSGKVNTEAFF
TRBJ2-3 | TRBD2 | NA | TRBV4-3 | TGCGCCAGCAGCCCCGAGCGGGGATATACGCAGTATTTT | CASSPERGYTQYF
TRBJ1-5 | NA | NA | TRBV5-1 | TGCGCCAGCAGCTTGGCGGGGAATCAGCCCCAGCATTTT | CASSLAGNQPQHF
TRBJ1-4 | NA | few | TRBV3-1/TRBV3-2 | TGTGCCAGCAGCTTAGCGCCTAATGAAAAACTGTTTTTT | CASSLAPNEKLFF
TRBJ1-2 | NA | NA | TRBV28 | TGTGCCAGCAGTTTATTACGGGTTGGCTACACCTTC | CASSLLRVGYTF
TRBJ2-2 | NA | NA | TRBV3-1/TRBV3-2 | TGTGCCAGCAGCCAAGGACAGGAGTACACCGGGGAGCTGTTTTTT | CASSQGQEYTGELFF
TRBJ2-3 | TRBD1 | NA | TRBV4-1 | TGCGCCAGCAGCCAATTGGACAGGACTAGCACAGATACGCAGTATTTT | CASSQLDRTSTDTQYF
TRBJ1-1 | NA | NA | TRBV18 | TGTGCCAGCTCACCGTTACAGAACACTGAAGCTTTCTTT | CASSPLQNTEAFF
TRBJ1-3 | NA | NA | TRBV9 | TGTGCCAGCAGCGTAGCGCCAGCTGGAAACACCATATATTTT | CASSVAPAGNTIYF
TRBJ1-1 | TRBD1 | NA | TRBV27 | TGTGCCAGCAGTCGCGGGACAGCGAACACTGAAGCTTTCTTT | CASSRGTANTEAFF
TRBJ2-2 | NA | NA | TRBV30 | TGTGCCTGGACGAAAATAGTGGACACCGGGGAGCTGTTTTTT | CAWTKIVDTGELFF
TRBJ1-1 | TRBD1 | NA | TRBV29-1 | TGCAGCTCCTCGCGCTTCCTGACCGGGACAGGGAAAAACACTGAAGCTTTCTTT | CSSSRFLTGTGKNTEAFF
TRBJ1-1 | TRBD1 | NA | TRBV7-9 | TGTGCCAGCAGCATTGACAGGGATGGCACTGAAGCTTTCTTT | CASSIDRDGTEAFF
TRBJ2-5 | NA | NA | TRBV4-1 | TGCGCCAGCAGCCAAGCTCTGGGGCCGATGGCCCAAGAGACCCAGTACTTC | CASSQALGPMAQETQYF
TRBJ2-2 | TRBD1 | NA | TRBV5-8 | TGTGCCAGCAGCCCAGGACAGGGCGGGTACACCGGGGAGCTGTTTTTT | CASSPGQGGYTGELFF
TRBJ1-2 | TRBD1 | NA | TRBV5-1 | TGCGCCAGCAGCCCGGACAGGGCTGGCTATGGCTACACCTTC | CASSPDRAGYGYTF
TRBJ2-3 | NA | NA | TRBV5-1 | TGCGCCAGCAGCGGAGAGGATACGCAGTATTTT | CASSGEDTQYF
TRBJ1-2 | TRBD1 | once | TRBV5-1 | TGCGCCAGCAGCTTGGTGACAGGGGTGGGTGGCTACACCTTC | CASSLVTGVGGYTF
TRBJ1-4 | NA | NA | TRBV7-2 | TGTGCCAGCAGCTCATCCGGGGGGCGCATAGGTGAAAAACTGTTTTTT | CASSSSGGRIGEKLFF
TRBJ1-1 | NA | once | TRBV19 | TGTGCCAGTAGTATCTCTCCAACAGCAAACACTGAAGCTTTCTTT | CASSISPTANTEAFF
TRBJ2-1 | NA | NA | TRBV11-3 | TGTGCCAGCAGCTTAGACAGGGGGGTCAATGAGCAGTTCTTC | CASSLDRGVNEQFF
TRBJ2-7 | TRBD2 | once | TRBV2 | TGTGCCAGCAGTACGACTAGCGGGGGGCCTATACACTCCTACGAGCAGTACTTC | CASSTTSGGPIHSYEQYF
TRBJ2-7 | NA | NA | TRBV9 | TGTGCCAGCAGCGTAGGTCTTATGGCGGTACCGCCCTACGAGCAGTACTTC | CASSVGLMAVPPYEQYF
TRBJ1-3 | TRBD1 | NA | TRBV19 | TGTGCCAGTAGTACTGGGGACAGGAGTCTGCCGCACGGAAACACCATATATTTT | CASSTGDRSLPHGNTIYF
TRBJ1-2 | TRBD1 | many | TRBV12-3/TRBV12-4 | TGTGCCAGCAGTGATACAGGGGGGTCCTTCGGTTTCTTC | CASSDTGGSFGFF
TRBJ2-1 | TRBD1 | NA | TRBV11-2 | TGTGCCAGCAGCTTATCGGGCCGACAGGGGGAGGGTGAGCAGTTCTTC | CASSLSGRQGEGEQFF
TRBJ2-1 | TRBD2 | few | TRBV7-2 | TGTGCCAGCCGCCGGGGGGGCTCCGACAATGAGCAGTTCTTC | CASRRGGSDNEQFF
TRBJ1-2 | NA | NA | TRBV5-1 | TGCGCCAGCAGCTTGGACGGGACTAACTATGGCTACACCTTC | CASSLDGTNYGYTF
TRBJ2-5 | NA | once | TRBV7-6 | TGTGCCAGCAGCTCTCGACTCCGAGAGACCCAGTACTTC | CASSSRLRETQYF
TRBJ1-2 | NA | NA | TRBV7-9 | TGTGCCAGCAGCCGGGAGAATAACTATGGCTACACCTTC | CASSRENNYGYTF
TRBJ1-5 | NA | NA | TRBV7-8 | TGTGCCAGCAGCTTAAGCCCAGATGTCCCGGGTCAGCCCCAGCATTTT | CASSLSPDVPGQPQHF
TRBJ1-5 | NA | NA | TRBV4-1 | TGCGCCAGCAGCCAAGTCGTGACTCCATATAGCAATCAGCCCCAGCATTTT | CASSQVVTPYSNQPQHF
TRBJ1-1 | TRBD1 | few | TRBV24-1 | TGTGCCACCAGTGAGGCCACAGGGGCGAACACTGAAGCTTTCTTT | CATSEATGANTEAFF
TRBJ2-7 | NA | NA | TRBV5-1 | TGCGCCAGCAGCCGAGAAACTCTCAACGAGCAGTACTTC | CASSRETLNEQYF
TRBJ2-2 | TRBD1 | NA | TRBV4-1 | TGCGCCAGCAGCCAAGCGGGACAGCTAACCGGGGAGCTGTTTTTT | CASSQAGQLTGELFF
TRBJ2-3 | NA | NA | TRBV6-6 | TGTGCCAGCAGTTACTCGATAGCCAGGGCCTCAGATACGCAGTATTTT | CASSYSIARASDTQYF
TRBJ2-1 | TRBD2 | NA | TRBV7-6 | TGTGCCAGCAGCTTAGCGCTAAAAGGGAGGGAAAATGAGCAGTTCTTC | CASSLALKGRENEQFF
TRBJ1-6 | NA | NA | TRBV6-1 | TGTGCCAGCAGTGTAATAGTGGTTGGAACAGGGAATAATTCACCCCTCCACTTT | CASSVIVVGTGNNSPLHF
TRBJ1-5 | NA | NA | TRBV5-1 | TGCGCCAGCAGCCCATCACACAGAAATCAGCCCCAGCATTTT | CASSPSHRNQPQHF